The T cell receptor beta chain described here comes from a study of T cell changes during pregnancy in multiple sclerosis. V was cut by 5 bases and J by 2 bases, with 8 bases left in between. CDR1 SGHAT and CDR2 FQNNGV come from the germline V gene. The CDR3 consists of 13 residues. This table comes from immunoSEQ multiplex PCR, and its TCRdb copy is limited to in-frame clones, with some not included. The sample has some 38,000 clones, more than 70% seen once; the top ten hold approximately 6.8%. The TCR comes from a female donor with multiple sclerosis, enrolled in a pregnancy study. The source material was CD8+ T cells from peripheral blood mononuclear cells, sampled in the third trimester of pregnancy. The genes are TRBV11-2 and TRBJ2-3; no reliable D call. For the CDR3, the DNA is TGTGCCAGCAGCGTATACTACACAGATACGCAGTATTTT. It yields the protein CASSVYYTDTQYF.